The 17 T cell receptor beta chains in this list originate from one sample, sequenced in a study of shared clonotypes between healthy human individuals. This table comes from immunoSEQ multiplex PCR, and its TCRdb copy is limited to in-frame clones, with some not included. The sample consists of approximately 470,000 clones, around 73% of them appearing once. The specimen was PBMCs. Every receptor here comes from a woman aged 40 to 50 in good health. Some clones in this sample may be carry-over from other donors' samples.

The chain uses TRBV19 and TRBJ2-1, with D maybe TRBD2 (6 bases). The CDR3 consists of 15 residues. V shed 7 bases and J shed 0 bases, with 13 bases lying between them. Germline V gives CDR1 LNHDA, CDR2 SQIVND (reference sequence). The DNA for the CDR3 is TGTGCCAGTACCCCCGGGGAGGTCTCCTACAATGAGCAGTTCTTC. This gives the protein CASTPGEVSYNEQFF.

This chain connects TRBV9 to TRBJ2-4, with D perhaps given as TRBD1 or TRBD2 (7 bases each). Germline V gives CDR1 SGDLS, CDR2 YYNGEE. Trimming took off 4 bases at V and 7 bases at J, with 15 bases between the two ends. This CDR3 spans 14 amino acids. For the CDR3, the DNA is TGTGCCAGCAGCTTACAGGGGAGGGAGAACATTCAGTACTTC. Translated, it gives CASSLQGRENIQYF.

CDR3 residues: CAWNLQGDHYGYTF. CDR3 bases: TGTGCCTGGAATCTTCAGGGGGACCACTATGGCTACACCTTC. The rearrangement uses TRBV30 and TRBJ1-2, with TRBD1 identical over 7 bases. Germline assignment: CDR1 GTSNPN and CDR2 SVGIG (reference sequence). CDR3 length equals 14 residues. V lost 4 bases and J lost 3; bases outside the gene matches: 8.

This chain joins TRBV29-1 and TRBJ2-3, with D possibly TRBD2 on 5 matching bases. V was pared by 4 bases and J by 1 base, with 18 bases between. In germline, CDR1 is SQVTM, CDR2 ANQGSEA. CDR3 length: 16 amino acids. The CDR3 loop is CSVASTAGLGTDTQYF. The CDR3 coding sequence is TGCAGCGTTGCTAGCACGGCGGGTCTAGGCACAGATACGCAGTATTTT.

This clone has more than one count but fewer than ten. This chain uses TRBV1 with TRBJ2-7. TRBV1 is noted as a pseudogene. The CDR3 runs to 12 residues. CDR3 in DNA: TGCACCAGCAGCCAAGGGGACTACGAGCAGTACTTC. Translated, it gives CTSSQGDYEQYF.

This clone was counted once. A much larger clone is a single base away; this may be a read error. The chain joins TRBV28 to TRBJ2-6, with 9 nucleotides matching TRBD1. This CDR3 spans 15 amino acids. Germline lookup yields CDR1 MDHEN and CDR2 SYDVKM. CDR3 in DNA: TGTGCCAGCAGGCCACAGGGGGCTGGGGCCAACGTCCCGACTTTC. As protein: CASRPQGAGANVPTF.

The V gene is TRBV27, the J gene TRBJ2-7; D is undetermined. This CDR3 region has 11 residues. V was trimmed by 8 bases and J by 0 bases, leaving 5 bases between them. The V gene's germline CDR1 is MNHEY and CDR2 SMNVEV (reference sequence). DNA for the CDR3: TGTGCCAGCCGGAGCTCCTACGAGCAGTACTTC. Translating it yields CASRSSYEQYF.

The V gene is TRBV5-8, the J gene TRBJ1-1; a weak D match, TRBD1 (5 bases). The CDR3 consists of 14 residues. The V and J ends lost 1 base and 7 bases respectively, with 14 bases between them. Germline assignment: CDR1 SGHTS and CDR2 YDEGEE. The CDR3 loop is CASSLRPGWGEAFF. The CDR3 DNA follows: TGTGCCAGCAGCTTGAGGCCAGGGTGGGGTGAAGCTTTCTTT.

This clone was observed once. V and J are TRBV6-1 and TRBJ1-2; D is possibly TRBD1 (6 bases). The CDR3 covers 13 residues. Germline-derived CDR1 and CDR2 are MNHNS and SASEGT. V was trimmed by 3 bases and J by 4 bases, leaving 9 bases between them. DNA of the CDR3: TGTGCCAGCAGTGAGCAGGGGACCTATGGCTACACCTTC. It codes for CASSEQGTYGYTF.

This clone was picked up a small number of times. This chain links TRBV6-6 with TRBJ2-5; D is ambiguous. The CDR3 is made up of 11 amino acids. Germline CDR1 is MNHNY and CDR2 is SVGAGI (reference sequence). V was trimmed by 1 base and J by 5 bases, leaving 2 bases between them. CDR3 residues: CASSYFETQYF. CDR3 coding DNA: TGTGCCAGCAGTTACTTTGAGACCCAGTACTTC.

The V gene is TRBV5-6, the J gene TRBJ2-3; perhaps D is TRBD1 or TRBD2 (5 bases each). The germline V gene encodes CDR1 SGHDT and CDR2 YYEEEE. V lost 1 base to trimming and J lost 3 bases, with 15 bases between them. This CDR3 is built from 16 residues. The DNA for the CDR3 is TGTGCCAGCAGCTTGAGTTGGGGCAGGGAGACAGATACGCAGTATTTT. It specifies CASSLSWGRETDTQYF.

This clone showed up just once. The rearrangement joins TRBV5-1 to TRBJ2-1, with TRBD1 as a possible D gene (5 bases). Trimming pared 4 bases from V and 9 bases from J, leaving 17 bases between. This CDR3 comprises 14 residues. Germline V gene lookup returns CDR1 SGHRS and CDR2 YFSETQ. The CDR3 is CASSPGHVLGEQFF. DNA of the CDR3: TGCGCCAGCAGCCCCGGACACGTGTTGGGTGAGCAGTTCTTC.

V and J are TRBV7-2 and TRBJ2-1, with 14 positions matching TRBD2. This CDR3 region has 16 residues. Germline CDR1 is SGHTA and CDR2 is FQGNSA. The J segment lost 6 bases and the V segment lost 0 bases, leaving 1 base of the junction unmatched. The CDR3 here is CASSLATSGRANEQFF. In DNA, the CDR3 is TGTGCCAGCAGCTTAGCGACTAGCGGGAGGGCCAATGAGCAGTTCTTC.

This clone was found once. The rearrangement uses TRBV7-2 and TRBJ2-5, with D perhaps TRBD2 (6 bases). Germline V CDR1 and CDR2: SGHTA, FQGNSA. There are 11 residues in the CDR3. The V and J ends lost 4 bases and 7 bases respectively, with 7 bases between them. CDR3: CASSWDWTQYF. CDR3 sequence (DNA): TGTGCCAGCAGCTGGGACTGGACCCAGTACTTC.

For the CDR3, the DNA is TGCGCCAGCAGCTTGATTAGGGGTGTGGTGAACACTGAAGCTTTCTTT. Its translation: CASSLIRGVVNTEAFF. This rearrangement joins TRBV5-1 to TRBJ1-1; D may be TRBD1 (5 bases). Trimming stripped 1 base from V and 0 bases from J, with 13 bases between. The CDR3 is 16 amino acids. The germline CDR1 and CDR2 sequences are SGHRS and YFSETQ.

This chain links TRBV4-2 with TRBJ2-1, with D possibly matching TRBD2 (6 bases). From germline, CDR1 is LGHNA and CDR2 YNFKEQ. This CDR3 has 15 residues. The V and J ends lost 1 base and 5 bases respectively, with 12 bases between them. The CDR3: CASSQGVAGNNEQFF. CDR3 bases: TGTGCCAGCAGCCAAGGGGTTGCGGGAAACAATGAGCAGTTCTTC.

This clone turned up a few times. The V call is TRBV5-1, the J call TRBJ1-1, with D possibly being TRBD1 (6 bases). This CDR3 region has 16 residues. Deletions cut 0 bases from V and 4 bases from J, with 16 bases between. Germline V gene sequence: CDR1 SGHRS, CDR2 YFSETQ. Written as DNA, the CDR3 is TGCGCCAGCAGCTTGGATTCAGGGGACTGGTTCACTGAAGCTTTCTTT. It is translated as CASSLDSGDWFTEAFF.